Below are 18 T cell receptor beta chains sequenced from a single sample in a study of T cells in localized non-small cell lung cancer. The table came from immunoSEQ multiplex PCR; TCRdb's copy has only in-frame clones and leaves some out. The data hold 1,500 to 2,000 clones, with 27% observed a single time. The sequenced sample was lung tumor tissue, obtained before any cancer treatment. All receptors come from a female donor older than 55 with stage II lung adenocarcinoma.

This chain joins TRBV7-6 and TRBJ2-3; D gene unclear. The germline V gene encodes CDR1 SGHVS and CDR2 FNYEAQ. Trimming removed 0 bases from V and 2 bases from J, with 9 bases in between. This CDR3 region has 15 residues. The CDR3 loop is CASSLASGSTDTQYF. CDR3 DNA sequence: TGTGCCAGCAGCTTAGCCTCAGGCTCCACAGATACGCAGTATTTT.

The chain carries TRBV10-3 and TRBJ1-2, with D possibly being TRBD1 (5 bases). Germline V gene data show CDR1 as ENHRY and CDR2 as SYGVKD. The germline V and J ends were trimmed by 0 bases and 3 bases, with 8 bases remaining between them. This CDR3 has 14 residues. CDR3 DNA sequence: TGTGCCATCAGTGAGTCACGGGGGGACTATGGCTACACCTTC. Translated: CAISESRGDYGYTF.

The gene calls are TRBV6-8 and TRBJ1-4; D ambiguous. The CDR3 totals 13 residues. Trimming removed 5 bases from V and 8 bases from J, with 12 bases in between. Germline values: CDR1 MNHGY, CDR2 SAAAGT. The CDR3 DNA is TGTGCCAGCAGTCCACTGGGAGGAGAAAAACTGTTTTTT. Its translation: CASSPLGGEKLFF.

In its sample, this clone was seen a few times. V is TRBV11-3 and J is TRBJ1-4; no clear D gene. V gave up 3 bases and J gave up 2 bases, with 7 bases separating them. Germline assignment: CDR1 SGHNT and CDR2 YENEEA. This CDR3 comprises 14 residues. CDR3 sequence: CASSLTITNEKLFF. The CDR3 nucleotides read TGTGCCAGCAGCTTGACCATCACTAATGAAAAACTGTTTTTT.

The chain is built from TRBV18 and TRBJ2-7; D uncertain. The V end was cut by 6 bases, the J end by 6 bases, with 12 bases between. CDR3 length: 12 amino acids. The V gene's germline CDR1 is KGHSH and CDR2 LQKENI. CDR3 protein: CASSRSGGEQYF. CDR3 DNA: TGTGCCAGCTCTCGCTCGGGCGGCGAGCAGTACTTC.

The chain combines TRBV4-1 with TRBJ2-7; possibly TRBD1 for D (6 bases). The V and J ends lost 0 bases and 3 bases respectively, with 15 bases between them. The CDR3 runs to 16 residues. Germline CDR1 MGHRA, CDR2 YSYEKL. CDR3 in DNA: TGCGCCAGCAGCCAAGAACCACGACAGGCCCACTACGAGCAGTACTTC. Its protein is CASSQEPRQAHYEQYF.

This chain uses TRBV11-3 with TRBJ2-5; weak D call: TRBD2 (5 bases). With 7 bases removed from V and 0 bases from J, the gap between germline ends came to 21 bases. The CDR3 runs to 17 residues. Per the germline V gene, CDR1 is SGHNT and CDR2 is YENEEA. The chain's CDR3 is CASNPFPNGNHQETQYF. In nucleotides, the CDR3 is TGTGCCAGCAACCCCTTTCCGAACGGGAACCACCAAGAGACCCAGTACTTC.

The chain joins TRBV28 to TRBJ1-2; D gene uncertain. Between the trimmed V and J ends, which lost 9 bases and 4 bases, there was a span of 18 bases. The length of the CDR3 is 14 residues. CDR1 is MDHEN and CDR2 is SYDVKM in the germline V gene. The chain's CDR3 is CASRTVIGGYGYTF. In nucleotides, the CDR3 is TGTGCCAGTAGGACCGTCATTGGTGGCTATGGCTACACCTTC.

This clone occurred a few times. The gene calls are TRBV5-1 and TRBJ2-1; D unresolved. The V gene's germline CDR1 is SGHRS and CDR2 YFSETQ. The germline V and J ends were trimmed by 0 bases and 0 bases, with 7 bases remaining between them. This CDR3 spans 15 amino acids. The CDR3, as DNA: TGCGCCAGCAGCTTGGACGCCAGCTCCTACAATGAGCAGTTCTTC. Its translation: CASSLDASSYNEQFF.

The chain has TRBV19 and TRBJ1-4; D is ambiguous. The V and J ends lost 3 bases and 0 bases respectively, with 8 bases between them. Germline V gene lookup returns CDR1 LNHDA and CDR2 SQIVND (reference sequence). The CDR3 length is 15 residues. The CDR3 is CASSMSGATNEKLFF. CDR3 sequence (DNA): TGTGCCAGTAGTATGTCAGGCGCAACTAATGAAAAACTGTTTTTT.

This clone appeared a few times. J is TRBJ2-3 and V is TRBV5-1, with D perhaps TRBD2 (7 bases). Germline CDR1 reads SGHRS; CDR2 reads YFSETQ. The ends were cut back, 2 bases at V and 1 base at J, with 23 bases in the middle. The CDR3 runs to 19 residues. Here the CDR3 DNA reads TGCGCCAGCAGCTTCCCTTCGTCTTATTCGGGGGGCGGCACAGATACGCAGTATTTT. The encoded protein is CASSFPSSYSGGGTDTQYF.

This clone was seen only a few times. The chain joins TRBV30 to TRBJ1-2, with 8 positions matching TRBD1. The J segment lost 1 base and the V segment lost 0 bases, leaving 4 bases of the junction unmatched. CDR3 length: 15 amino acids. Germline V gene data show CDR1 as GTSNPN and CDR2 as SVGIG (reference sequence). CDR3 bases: TGTGCCTGGAGTGTGACAGGGGCCCTTAACTATGGCTACACCTTC. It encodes CAWSVTGALNYGYTF.

CDR3 sequence reads: CASTPRPGTGDHNEQFF. CDR3 nucleotides: TGCGCCAGCACCCCCCGCCCCGGGACAGGGGATCACAATGAGCAGTTCTTC. The chain employs TRBV5-1 and TRBJ2-1; 10 bases line up with TRBD1. V lost 6 bases, J lost 5 bases, and 14 bases stayed unmatched. Germline V gene data show CDR1 as SGHRS and CDR2 as YFSETQ. The CDR3 loop spans 17 amino acids.

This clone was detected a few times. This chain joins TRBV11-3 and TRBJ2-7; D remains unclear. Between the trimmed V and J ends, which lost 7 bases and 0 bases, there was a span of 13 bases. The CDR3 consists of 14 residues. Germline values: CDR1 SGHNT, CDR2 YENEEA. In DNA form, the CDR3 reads TGTGCCAGCACCCCATCGGGCAGCTCCTACGAGCAGTACTTC. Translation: CASTPSGSSYEQYF.

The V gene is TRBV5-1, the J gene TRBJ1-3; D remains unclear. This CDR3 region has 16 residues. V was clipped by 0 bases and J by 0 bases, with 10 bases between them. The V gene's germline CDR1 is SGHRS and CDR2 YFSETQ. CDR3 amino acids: CASSLEPPSSGNTIYF. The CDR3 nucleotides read TGCGCCAGCAGCTTGGAGCCTCCGAGCTCTGGAAACACCATATATTTT.

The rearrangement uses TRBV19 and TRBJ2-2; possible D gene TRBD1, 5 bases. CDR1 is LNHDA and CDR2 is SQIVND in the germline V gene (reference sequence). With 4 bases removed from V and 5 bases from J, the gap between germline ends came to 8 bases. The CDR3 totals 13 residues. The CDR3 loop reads CASSRSGTGELFF. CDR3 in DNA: TGTGCCAGTAGTAGATCAGGGACCGGGGAGCTGTTTTTT.

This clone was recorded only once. CDR3 bases: TGTGCCAGTAGTATGCTTCGCAGGGGGCGGGTTGTGGCCGGGGAGCTGTTTTTT. Translating it yields CASSMLRRGRVVAGELFF. This chain joins TRBV19 and TRBJ2-2; 8 nucleotides match TRBD1. CDR3 size: 18 residues. V trimming: 3 bases; J trimming: 6 bases; junction bases outside the gene matches: 15. Germline V lookup: CDR1 LNHDA, CDR2 SQIVND (reference sequence).

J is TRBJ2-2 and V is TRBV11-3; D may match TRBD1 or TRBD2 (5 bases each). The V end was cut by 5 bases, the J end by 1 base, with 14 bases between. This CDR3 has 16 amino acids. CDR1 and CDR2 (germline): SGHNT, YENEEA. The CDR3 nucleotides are TGTGCCAGCAGCGCGACGGGACGCCTGAACACCGGGGAGCTGTTTTTT. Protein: CASSATGRLNTGELFF. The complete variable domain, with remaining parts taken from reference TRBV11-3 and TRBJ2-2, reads EAGVVQSPRYKIIEKKQPVAFWCNPISGHNTLYWYLQNLGQGPELLIRYENEEAVDDSQLPKDRFSAERLKGVDSTLKIQPAELGDSAVYLCASSATGRLNTGELFFGEGSRLTVL.